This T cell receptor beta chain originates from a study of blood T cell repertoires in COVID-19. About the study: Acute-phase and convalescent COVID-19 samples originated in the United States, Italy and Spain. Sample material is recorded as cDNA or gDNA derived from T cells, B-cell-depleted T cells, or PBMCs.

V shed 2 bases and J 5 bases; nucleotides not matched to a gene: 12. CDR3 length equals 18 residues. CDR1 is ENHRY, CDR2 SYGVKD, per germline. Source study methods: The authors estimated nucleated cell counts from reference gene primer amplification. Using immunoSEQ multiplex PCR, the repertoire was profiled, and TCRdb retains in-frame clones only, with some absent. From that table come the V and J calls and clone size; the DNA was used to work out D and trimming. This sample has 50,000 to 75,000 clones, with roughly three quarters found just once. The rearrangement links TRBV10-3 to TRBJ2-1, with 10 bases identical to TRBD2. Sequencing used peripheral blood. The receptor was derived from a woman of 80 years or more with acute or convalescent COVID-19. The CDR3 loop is CAISEPSQREGPHNEQFF. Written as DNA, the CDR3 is TGTGCCATCAGTGAGCCATCTCAGCGGGAGGGCCCCCACAATGAGCAGTTCTTC.